This TCR beta chain was sequenced for a study of blood T cell repertoires in COVID-19. For the study at large: Researchers got acute and convalescent COVID-19 samples from the United States, Italy and Spain. PBMCs, B-cell-depleted T cells, or T cells provided the cDNA or gDNA that made up the material.

CDR3 length equals 16 residues. V was cut by 2 bases and J by 1 base, with 12 bases left in between. Germline CDR1 reads SEHNR; CDR2 reads FQNEAQ (reference sequence). This clone was seen more than once but under ten times. In the authors' methods: Amplification from reference gene primers served as the basis for estimated nucleated cell counts. This table comes from immunoSEQ multiplex PCR, and its TCRdb copy is limited to in-frame clones, with some not included. That table gives V, J and clone size, and the DNA gave D and trimming. The sample has more than 85,000 clones, about 80% seen once. V usage is TRBV7-9 and J usage is TRBJ1-5, with D possibly being TRBD1 (5 bases). The clonotype comes from a human donor in a cohort sampled during active COVID-19. The sequenced material came from peripheral blood. The CDR3: CASSLFGGESNQPQHF. CDR3 coding DNA: TGTGCCAGCAGCTTATTCGGGGGAGAAAGCAATCAGCCCCAGCATTTT.